The subject of this entry is one TCR beta chain. V gave up 4 bases and J gave up 5 bases; unmatched junction bases: 1. The CDR3 sequence is 13 residues long. From germline, CDR1 is SEHNR and CDR2 FQNEAQ (reference sequence). The data were taken from a study of Ad26.COV2.S vaccination and SARS-CoV-2 variants. Some clones are missing from TCRdb's copy, which holds only in-frame ones; the method was immunoSEQ multiplex PCR. Of about 330,000 clones in the sample, around 90% are singletons; the top ten hold 5% to 6.5%. Treatment described: 15 to 20 received Ad26.COV2.S at low or high dose, single or two shots; a few received placebo; per-sample allocation not given. At day 63 after the first vaccine or placebo injection, samples were drawn.

The receptor was derived from a person aged 18 to 59 who received the Ad26.COV2.S COVID-19 vaccine or a placebo. Source: peripheral blood, taken in a trial of Ad26.COV2.S vaccine versus placebo. The J gene is TRBJ2-5, the V gene TRBV7-9, with TRBD2 identical over 10 bases. The CDR3, as DNA: TGTGCCAGCAGCTCTAGCGGGGGCGAGACCCAGTACTTC. Translating gives CASSSSGGETQYF.